This entry is about one T cell receptor beta chain. No antigen is known for it. Germline CDR1 is SGDLS and CDR2 is YYNGEE. V lost 0 bases and J 3 bases, leaving 9 bases between the germline ends. CDR3 length equals 14 residues. These data belong to a study of PD-1 blockade in mismatch repair-deficient tumors. Study-level points and caveats: Tumor-resident clones, often undetectable pretreatment in blood, expanded then contracted after pembrolizumab.

Mismatch repair deficiency was confirmed in all patients, by PCR or immunohistochemistry. TCRs were sequenced from a few patients responding to pembrolizumab. Sequencing used immunoSEQ multiplex PCR; TCRdb keeps in-frame clones, though not all of them. Among roughly 84,000 clones, 81% were seen once, and the ten largest hold approximately 2.7%. The material was peripheral blood, obtained 12 weeks after starting pembrolizumab. The clonotype originates from an adult with mismatch repair-deficient cancer. The chain joins TRBV9 to TRBJ1-2; D call uncertain. The CDR3 loop reads CASSVDRGDYGYTF. DNA for the CDR3: TGTGCCAGCAGCGTAGACCGGGGAGACTATGGCTACACCTTC.